This T cell receptor (beta chain) was sequenced during a study of cytomegalovirus exposure and HLA in healthy donors. All donors participated as healthy donors of bone marrow. 60 Vbeta and 13 Jbeta primers were used in PCR. This table comes from immunoSEQ multiplex PCR, and its TCRdb copy is limited to in-frame clones, with some not included. Of about 81,000 clones detected, 77% appear once; the ten largest clones hold roughly 3.2%. This CDR3 has 17 residues. Germline V gene sequence: CDR1 SGHDT, CDR2 YYEEEE. The ends were cut back, 3 bases at V and 9 bases at J, with 22 bases in the middle. As to this clone: In the same sample, other DNA sequences code for this CDR3.

The sequence derives from a man aged 50-60 years in good health and CMV-seropositive. The V gene is TRBV5-6, the J gene TRBJ1-6, with D possibly matching TRBD1 (6 bases). Material: PBMCs. In DNA, the CDR3 is TGTGCCAGCAGCTCTATTCTACAGGGAGTTTTCGGTTCACCCCTCCACTTT. Residues: CASSSILQGVFGSPLHF.